The 19 T cell receptor beta chains below were found in one sample sequenced in a study of T cell changes during pregnancy in multiple sclerosis. Method: immunoSEQ multiplex PCR; TCRdb's copy keeps in-frame clones and lacks some. This table holds around 63,000 clones, roughly 92% found once. The sample was CD8+ T cells from peripheral blood mononuclear cells, taken in the third trimester of pregnancy. Receptor source: a female donor in good health, enrolled as a control in a pregnancy study.

V is TRBV29-1 and J is TRBJ2-3; 9 positions match TRBD1. The germline gives CDR1 SQVTM, CDR2 ANQGSEA. CDR3 length equals 13 residues. With 8 bases clipped from V and 2 bases from J, the junction kept 5 bases outside the gene matches. In DNA form, the CDR3 reads TGCAGCCCACGGGACAGGGACACAGATACGCAGTATTTT. Translated: CSPRDRDTDTQYF.

The sample holds one count of this clone. V and J are TRBV7-3 and TRBJ2-6; D possibly corresponds to TRBD2 (6 bases). Looked up from germline, CDR1 is SGHTA and CDR2 is FQGTGA. CDR3 size: 19 residues. V was pared by 2 bases and J by 0 bases, with 17 bases between. The CDR3 here is CASSLLGGALSSGANVLTF. The CDR3 nucleotides are TGTGCCAGCAGCTTACTCGGCGGGGCCTTAAGCTCTGGGGCCAACGTCCTGACTTTC.

The chain links TRBV30 to TRBJ2-1, with TRBD2 identical over 7 bases. Trimming cost V 6 bases and J 4 bases; bases outside gene matches: 6. CDR1 is GTSNPN, CDR2 SVGIG, per germline (reference sequence). The CDR3 sequence is 13 residues long. CDR3 residues: CACPGLQYNEQFF. The CDR3 nucleotides are TGTGCCTGCCCGGGACTACAATACAATGAGCAGTTCTTC.

This clone was counted a single time. The J gene is TRBJ1-4, the V gene TRBV4-3; D unresolved. V lost 1 base and J 6 bases, leaving 15 bases between the germline ends. The CDR3 loop spans 16 amino acids. CDR1 and CDR2 from the germline V gene are LGHNA and YSLEER. The CDR3 loop is CASSQGPQHGDEKLFF. CDR3 sequence (DNA): TGCGCCAGCAGCCAAGGCCCGCAACACGGGGATGAAAAACTGTTTTTT.

This chain uses TRBV6-1 with TRBJ2-7; D is uncertain. Trimming removed 0 bases at V and 6 bases at J, with 6 bases between. CDR3 length equals 12 residues. Per the germline V gene, CDR1 is MNHNS and CDR2 is SASEGT. The DNA for the CDR3 is TGTGCCAGCAGTGAAGCGTTGGCCGAGCAGTACTTC. Protein product: CASSEALAEQYF.

The rearrangement links TRBV27 to TRBJ2-5; D gene ambiguous. The CDR3 contains 13 residues. Germline V gene sequence: CDR1 MNHEY, CDR2 SMNVEV (reference sequence). V was cut by 2 bases and J by 1 base, with 5 bases left in between. This chain's CDR3 is CASSLLGQETQYF. The CDR3 DNA reads as TGTGCCAGCAGTTTACTAGGCCAAGAGACCCAGTACTTC.

This rearrangement joins TRBV7-9 to TRBJ1-1, with TRBD1 matching over 7 bases. Trimming took 5 bases from V and 5 from J; bases not matched to a gene: 8. Germline CDR1 reads SEHNR; CDR2 reads FQNEAQ (reference sequence). The CDR3 is 14 amino acids. CDR3 amino acids: CASSPRQGKTEAFF. CDR3 DNA: TGTGCCAGCAGCCCCCGACAGGGAAAAACTGAAGCTTTCTTT.

This clone was counted a single time. The chain is built from TRBV27 and TRBJ2-2; the D is unclear. Germline CDR1 MNHEY, CDR2 SMNVEV (reference sequence). V lost 6 bases, J lost 5 bases, and 7 bases lay in between. The CDR3 has 12 amino acids. CDR3 amino acids: CASSGDTGELFF. CDR3 bases: TGTGCCAGCAGCGGTGATACCGGGGAGCTGTTTTTT.

V usage is TRBV7-9 and J usage is TRBJ1-3; 7 positions agree with TRBD1. Germline trimming cut 5 bases from V and 8 bases from J; bases unmatched to any gene: 15. The CDR3 spans 16 residues. Germline assignment: CDR1 SEHNR and CDR2 FQNEAQ (reference sequence). CDR3 protein: CASSPRTGNAVDTIYF. DNA of the CDR3: TGTGCCAGCAGCCCAAGGACAGGCAATGCAGTAGACACCATATATTTT.

The V and J genes are TRBV10-3 and TRBJ2-2; 9 bases match TRBD1. CDR3 size: 15 residues. V shed 6 bases and J 6 bases; nucleotides not matched to a gene: 8. CDR1 and CDR2 (germline): ENHRY, SYGVKD. CDR3 DNA sequence: TGTGCCATCAGCGATGGACAGGGGATGGCCGGGGAGCTGTTTTTT. It translates to CAISDGQGMAGELFF.

V and J are TRBV6-1 and TRBJ1-2; no clear D gene. CDR3 length equals 16 residues. Trimming removed 3 bases from V and 8 bases from J, with 22 bases in between. Germline assignment: CDR1 MNHNS and CDR2 SASEGT. Here the CDR3 reads CASSDLAVSWIWGYTF. Here the CDR3 DNA reads TGTGCCAGCAGTGACCTCGCGGTCAGTTGGATTTGGGGCTACACCTTC.

The rearrangement links TRBV6-6 to TRBJ2-7; D is perhaps TRBD2 (5 bases). Per the germline V gene, CDR1 is MNHNY and CDR2 is SVGAGI (reference sequence). Trimming shortened V by 4 bases and J by 2 bases, and 18 bases separated the two germline ends. This CDR3 is built from 16 residues. The CDR3: CASSLRPSDYTYEQYF. The CDR3 DNA reads TGTGCCAGCAGTTTAAGACCTAGTGACTACACCTACGAGCAGTACTTC.

This sequence joins TRBV9 and TRBJ2-7; D might be TRBD1 (6 bases). V was shortened by 3 bases and J by 2 bases, with 12 bases between the two germline ends. The V gene's germline CDR1 is SGDLS and CDR2 YYNGEE. The CDR3 runs 14 residues. This chain's CDR3 is CASSAAGTTYEQYF. The CDR3 DNA follows: TGTGCCAGCAGCGCCGCCGGGACAACCTACGAGCAGTACTTC.

This rearrangement joins TRBV27 to TRBJ1-2, with a tentative D call TRBD1 (6 bases). The CDR3 has 12 residues. The germline gives CDR1 MNHEY, CDR2 SMNVEV (reference sequence). V lost 2 bases and J lost 7, with 8 bases in between. This CDR3 reads CASSLQGFGYTF. In DNA, the CDR3 is TGTGCCAGCAGTTTACAGGGGTTTGGCTACACCTTC.

The chain is built from TRBV7-9 and TRBJ2-7; D remains ambiguous. This CDR3 spans 12 amino acids. V was trimmed by 1 base and J by 5 bases, leaving 6 bases between them. From germline, CDR1 is SEHNR and CDR2 FQNEAQ (reference sequence). This CDR3 is CASSLVWHEQYF. The CDR3 DNA reads as TGTGCCAGCAGCTTAGTGTGGCACGAGCAGTACTTC.

The chain links TRBV4-3 to TRBJ1-3; tentative D call: TRBD1 (5 bases). Germline V CDR1 and CDR2: LGHNA, YSLEER. The CDR3 extends over 16 amino acids. V was cut by 0 bases and J by 4 bases, with 13 bases left in between. The CDR3 region is CASSQDKGSWGNTIYF. CDR3 coding DNA: TGCGCCAGCAGCCAAGATAAGGGGTCCTGGGGAAACACCATATATTTT.

The chain joins TRBV5-6 to TRBJ2-1, with 13 bases fitting TRBD2. The trim removed 4 bases at V and 9 bases at J, leaving 10 bases unmatched. The CDR3 contains 16 residues. Germline CDR1 SGHDT, CDR2 YYEEEE. Here the CDR3 reads CASSGLAGAPSGEQFF. The CDR3 bases are TGTGCCAGCAGCGGACTAGCGGGGGCCCCCTCGGGTGAGCAGTTCTTC.

The chain carries TRBV6-1 and TRBJ2-2, with 8 nucleotides matching TRBD1. Germline V gene data show CDR1 as MNHNS and CDR2 as SASEGT. The junction had 4 bases not matched to a gene; V was cut back by 7 bases and J by 0 bases. This CDR3 has 15 amino acids. CDR3 amino acids: CASNGQGSNTGELFF. The CDR3 bases are TGTGCCAGCAACGGACAGGGATCGAACACCGGGGAGCTGTTTTTT.

The chain joins TRBV14 to TRBJ2-1; 7 nucleotides agree with TRBD2. CDR1 is SGHDN, CDR2 FVKESK, per germline. The CDR3 runs 15 residues. Trimming removed 0 bases from V and 7 bases from J; junction bases left unmatched: 6. The CDR3 sequence: CASSQDRTRDNEQFF. CDR3 DNA sequence: TGTGCCAGCAGCCAAGATCGGACTAGGGATAATGAGCAGTTCTTC.